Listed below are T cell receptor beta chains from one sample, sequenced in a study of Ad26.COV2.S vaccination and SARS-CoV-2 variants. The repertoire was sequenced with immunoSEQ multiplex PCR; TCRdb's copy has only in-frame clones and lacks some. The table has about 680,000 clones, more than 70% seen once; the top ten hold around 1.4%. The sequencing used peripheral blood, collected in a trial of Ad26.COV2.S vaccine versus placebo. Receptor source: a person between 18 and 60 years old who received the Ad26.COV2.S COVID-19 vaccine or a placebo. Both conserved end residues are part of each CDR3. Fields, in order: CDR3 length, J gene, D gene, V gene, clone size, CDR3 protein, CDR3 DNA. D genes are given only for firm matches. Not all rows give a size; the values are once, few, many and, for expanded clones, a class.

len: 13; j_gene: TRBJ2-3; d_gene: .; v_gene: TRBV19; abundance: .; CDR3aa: CASSEDGTDTQYF; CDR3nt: TGTGCCAGTAGTGAAGACGGCACAGATACGCAGTATTTT
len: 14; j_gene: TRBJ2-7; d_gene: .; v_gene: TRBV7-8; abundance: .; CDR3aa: CASSSMTASYEQYF; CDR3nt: TGTGCCAGCAGCTCAATGACAGCCTCCTACGAGCAGTACTTC
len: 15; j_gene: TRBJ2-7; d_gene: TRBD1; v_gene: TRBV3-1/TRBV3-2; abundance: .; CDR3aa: CASSHSPDRTHEQYF; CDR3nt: TGTGCCAGCAGCCACAGCCCGGACAGGACGCACGAGCAGTACTTC
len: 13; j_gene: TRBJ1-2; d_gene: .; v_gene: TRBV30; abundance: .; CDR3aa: CAWSPQGDYGYTF; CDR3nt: TGTGCCTGGAGCCCCCAGGGCGACTATGGCTACACCTTC
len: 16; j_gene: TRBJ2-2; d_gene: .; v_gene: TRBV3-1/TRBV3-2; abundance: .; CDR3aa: CASSQGPVGNTGELFF; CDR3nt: TGTGCCAGCAGCCAAGGGCCCGTTGGCAACACCGGGGAGCTGTTTTTT
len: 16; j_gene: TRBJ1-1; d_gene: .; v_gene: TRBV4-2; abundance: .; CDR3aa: CASSPDQGKGVPEAFF; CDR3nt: TGTGCCAGCAGCCCGGATCAGGGGAAAGGGGTCCCTGAAGCTTTCTTT
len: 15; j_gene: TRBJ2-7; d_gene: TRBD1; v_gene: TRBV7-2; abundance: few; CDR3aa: CASSSAGTGLYEQYF; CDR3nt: TGTGCCAGCAGCTCCGCCGGGACAGGCCTCTACGAGCAGTACTTC
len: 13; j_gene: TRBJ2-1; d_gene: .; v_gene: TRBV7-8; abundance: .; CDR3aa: CASSLAEATARFF; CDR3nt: TGTGCCAGCAGCTTAGCCGAGGCCACAGCTCGGTTCTTC
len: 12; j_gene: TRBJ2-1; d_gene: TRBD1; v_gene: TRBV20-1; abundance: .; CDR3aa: CSANDRGNEQFF; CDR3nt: TGCAGTGCTAATGACAGGGGGAATGAGCAGTTCTTC
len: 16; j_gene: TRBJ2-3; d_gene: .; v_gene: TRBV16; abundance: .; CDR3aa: CASSPRGSQYTDTQYF; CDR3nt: TGTGCCAGCAGCCCCCGCGGATCACAGTACACAGATACGCAGTATTTT
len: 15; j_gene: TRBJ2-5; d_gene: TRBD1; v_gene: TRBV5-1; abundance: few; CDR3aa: CASSLGQGAGETQYF; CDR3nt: TGCGCCAGCAGCTTGGGCCAGGGGGCCGGGGAGACCCAGTACTTC
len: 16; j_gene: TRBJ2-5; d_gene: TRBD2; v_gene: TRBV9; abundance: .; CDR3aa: CASSVGAGGNQETQYF; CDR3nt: TGTGCCAGCAGCGTAGGGGCGGGGGGAAATCAAGAGACCCAGTACTTC
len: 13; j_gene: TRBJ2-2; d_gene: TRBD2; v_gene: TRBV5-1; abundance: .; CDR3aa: CASSFGLAGELFF; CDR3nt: TGCGCCAGCAGCTTCGGACTAGCCGGGGAGCTGTTTTTT
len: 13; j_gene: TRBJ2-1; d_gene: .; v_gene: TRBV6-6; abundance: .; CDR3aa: CASSSGYANEQFF; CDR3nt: TGTGCCAGCAGCTCAGGGTACGCGAATGAGCAGTTCTTC
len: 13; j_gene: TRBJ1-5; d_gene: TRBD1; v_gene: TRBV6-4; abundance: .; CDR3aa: CASSPTGTGPQHF; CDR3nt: TGTGCCAGCAGCCCGACAGGGACGGGGCCCCAGCATTTT
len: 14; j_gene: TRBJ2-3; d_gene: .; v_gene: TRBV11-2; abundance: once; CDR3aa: CASSQAAFSDTQYF; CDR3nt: TGTGCCAGCAGCCAGGCCGCCTTTTCGGATACGCAGTATTTT
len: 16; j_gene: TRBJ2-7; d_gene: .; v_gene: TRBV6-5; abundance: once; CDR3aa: CASSYSIGGGVWEQYF; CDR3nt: TGTGCCAGCAGTTACTCGATAGGGGGAGGCGTGTGGGAGCAGTACTTC
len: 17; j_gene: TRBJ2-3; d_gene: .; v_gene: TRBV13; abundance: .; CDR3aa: CASSPPGGLGGTDTQYF; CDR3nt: TGTGCCAGCAGCCCCCCTGGCGGTTTGGGGGGCACAGATACGCAGTATTTT
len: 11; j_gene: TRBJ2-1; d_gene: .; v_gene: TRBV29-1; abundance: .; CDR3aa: CSSPQGNEQFF; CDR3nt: TGCAGCTCTCCTCAGGGGAATGAGCAGTTCTTC
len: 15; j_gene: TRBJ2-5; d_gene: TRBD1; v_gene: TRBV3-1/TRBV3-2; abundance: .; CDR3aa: CASSYGQGDGETQYF; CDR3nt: TGTGCCAGCAGCTACGGACAGGGTGACGGGGAGACCCAGTACTTC
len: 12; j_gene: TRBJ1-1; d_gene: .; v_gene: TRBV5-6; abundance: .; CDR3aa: CASSIIQGLAFF; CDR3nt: TGTGCCAGCAGCATCATTCAGGGTTTAGCTTTCTTT
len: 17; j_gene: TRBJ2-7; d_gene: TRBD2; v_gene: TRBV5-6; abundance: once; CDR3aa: CASSLFGGRDVPYEQYF; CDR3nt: TGTGCCAGCAGCTTATTCGGCGGGAGGGATGTTCCATACGAGCAGTACTTC
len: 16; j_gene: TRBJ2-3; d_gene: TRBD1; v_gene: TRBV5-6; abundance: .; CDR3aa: CASSVGTGGGTDTQYF; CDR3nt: TGTGCCAGCAGCGTAGGGACAGGGGGGGGCACAGATACGCAGTATTTT
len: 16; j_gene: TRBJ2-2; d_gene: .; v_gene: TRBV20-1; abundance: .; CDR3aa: CSASGRPGENTGELFF; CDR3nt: TGCAGTGCTAGTGGTCGACCAGGGGAGAACACCGGGGAGCTGTTTTTT
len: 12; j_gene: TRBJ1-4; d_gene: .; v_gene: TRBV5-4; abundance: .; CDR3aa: CASSPHNEKLFF; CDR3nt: TGTGCCAGCAGCCCCCACAATGAAAAACTGTTTTTT
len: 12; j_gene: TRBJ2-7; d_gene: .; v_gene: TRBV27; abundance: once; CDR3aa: CASSFQYSEQYF; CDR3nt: TGTGCCAGCAGTTTTCAATACTCCGAGCAGTACTTC
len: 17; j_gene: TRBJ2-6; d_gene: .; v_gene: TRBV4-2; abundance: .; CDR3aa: CASSQDGGRTGANVLTF; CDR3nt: TGTGCCAGCAGCCAAGATGGAGGGAGGACTGGGGCCAACGTCCTGACTTTC
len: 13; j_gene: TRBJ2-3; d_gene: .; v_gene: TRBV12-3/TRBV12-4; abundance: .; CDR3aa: CASSPTSTDTQYF; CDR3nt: TGTGCCAGCAGCCCCACCAGCACAGATACGCAGTATTTT
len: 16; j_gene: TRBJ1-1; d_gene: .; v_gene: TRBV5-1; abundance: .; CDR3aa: CASSLLGARMNTEAFF; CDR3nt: TGCGCCAGCAGCCTACTGGGGGCCAGAATGAACACTGAAGCTTTCTTT
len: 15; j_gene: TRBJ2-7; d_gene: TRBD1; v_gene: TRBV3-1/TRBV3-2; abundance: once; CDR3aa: CASSQGGTGIYEQYF; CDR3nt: TGTGCCAGCAGCCAAGGTGGGACAGGAATCTACGAGCAGTACTTC
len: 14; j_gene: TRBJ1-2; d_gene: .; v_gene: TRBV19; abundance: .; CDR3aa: CASIARGSNYGYTF; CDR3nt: TGTGCCAGTATCGCCCGGGGGTCTAACTATGGCTACACCTTC
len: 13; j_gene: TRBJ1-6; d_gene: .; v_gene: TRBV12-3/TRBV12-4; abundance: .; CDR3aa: CASSPLPLTPLHF; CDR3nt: TGTGCCAGCAGCCCCCTCCCACTAACACCCCTCCACTTT
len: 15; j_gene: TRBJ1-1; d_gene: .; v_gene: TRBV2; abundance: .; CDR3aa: CASNFQGSANTEAFF; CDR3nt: TGTGCCAGCAACTTTCAGGGGTCGGCGAACACTGAAGCTTTCTTT
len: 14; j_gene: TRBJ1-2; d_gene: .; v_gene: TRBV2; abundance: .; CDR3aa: CASTSQGESYGYTF; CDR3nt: TGTGCCAGCACTTCACAGGGAGAGAGCTATGGCTACACCTTC
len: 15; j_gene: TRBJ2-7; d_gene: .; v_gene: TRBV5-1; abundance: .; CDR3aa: CASSLAGGANYEQYF; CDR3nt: TGCGCCAGCAGCTTGGCCGGAGGGGCTAACTACGAGCAGTACTTC
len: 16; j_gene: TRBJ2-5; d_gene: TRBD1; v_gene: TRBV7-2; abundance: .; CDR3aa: CASSVRQGVGQETQYF; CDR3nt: TGTGCCAGCAGCGTGAGACAGGGGGTGGGTCAAGAGACCCAGTACTTC
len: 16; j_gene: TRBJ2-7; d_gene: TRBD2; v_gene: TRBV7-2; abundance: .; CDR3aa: CASSLDGTSGIYEQYF; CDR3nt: TGTGCCAGCAGCTTAGACGGGACTAGCGGGATCTACGAGCAGTACTTC
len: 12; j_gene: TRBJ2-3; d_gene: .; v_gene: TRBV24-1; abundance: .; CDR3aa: CATSWSTDTQYF; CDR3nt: TGTGCCACCAGTTGGAGCACAGATACGCAGTATTTT
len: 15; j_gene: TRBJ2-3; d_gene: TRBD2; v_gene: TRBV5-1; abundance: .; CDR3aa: CASSGLADYTDTQYF; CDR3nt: TGCGCCAGCTCTGGACTAGCGGATTACACAGATACGCAGTATTTT
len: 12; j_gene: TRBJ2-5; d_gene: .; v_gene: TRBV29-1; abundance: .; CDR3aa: CSVDNREETQYF; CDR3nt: TGCAGCGTTGATAACAGGGAGGAGACCCAGTACTTC
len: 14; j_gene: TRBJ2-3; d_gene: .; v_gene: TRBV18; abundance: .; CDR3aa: CASSPSGGIDTQYF; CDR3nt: TGTGCCAGCTCACCATCGGGGGGCATTGATACGCAGTATTTT